This note documents a single T cell receptor (beta chain) sequence. Antigen specificity is unknown. The source of the sample is a study of shared clonotypes between healthy human individuals. Study observations and caveats: The small donor group covered limited genetic and exposure diversity. On the whole, naive subsets had larger estimated richness than memory subsets had.

Some clones are missing from TCRdb's copy, which holds only in-frame ones; the method was immunoSEQ multiplex PCR. The sample has approximately 2,300,000 clones; under 95% are singletons. The ends were cut back, 4 bases at V and 4 bases at J, with 7 bases in the middle. This CDR3 is 13 amino acids long. The germline V gene encodes CDR1 LGHNA and CDR2 YNFKEQ. The V and J genes are TRBV4-2 and TRBJ2-2; no clear D. Sequenced material: naive CD4+ T cells from PBMCs. The subset was: CD45RA+ positively selected. The receptor was isolated from a young man in good health. Some clones in this sample may be carry-over from other donors' samples. The CDR3 loop is CASSPAVTGELFF. CDR3 coding DNA: TGTGCCAGCAGCCCAGCCGTCACCGGGGAGCTGTTTTTT.